This T cell receptor beta chain was retrieved from a study of cytomegalovirus exposure and HLA in healthy donors. Study details: Earlier results showed some 120 million unique TCR beta sequences derived from 150 million to 200 million T cells.

A multiplex PCR was run with 60 Vbeta primers and 13 Jbeta primers. TCRdb's copy holds only in-frame clones and misses some; the assay was immunoSEQ multiplex PCR. Of about 200,000 clones in the sample, more than 75% were seen once. The sample consisted of PBMCs. The sequence came from a woman aged 45-59 years in good health and CMV-seropositive.

The CDR3 DNA reads as TGTGCCAGCAGCCCCTGGGGTAGCGGAGAGACCCAGTACTTC. It specifies CASSPWGSGETQYF. V gene TRBV11-2 combines with J gene TRBJ2-5; possibly TRBD2 for D (6 bases). V shed 5 bases and J shed 4 bases, with 14 bases lying between them. The CDR3 runs 14 residues. CDR1 and CDR2 (germline): SGHAT, FQNNGV.